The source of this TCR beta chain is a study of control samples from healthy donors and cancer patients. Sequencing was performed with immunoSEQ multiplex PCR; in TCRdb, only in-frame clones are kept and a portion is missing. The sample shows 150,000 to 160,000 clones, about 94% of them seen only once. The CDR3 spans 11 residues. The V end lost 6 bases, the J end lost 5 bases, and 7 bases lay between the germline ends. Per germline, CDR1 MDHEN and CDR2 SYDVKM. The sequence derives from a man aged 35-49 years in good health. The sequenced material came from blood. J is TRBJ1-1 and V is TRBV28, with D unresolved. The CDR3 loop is CASSRITEAFF. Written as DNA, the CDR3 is TGTGCCAGCAGCCGTATAACTGAAGCTTTCTTT.